This TCR beta chain was observed in a study of cytomegalovirus exposure and HLA in healthy donors. Study results and caveats: Overall, around 150 TCR beta chains were annotated as cytomegalovirus-associated.

Trimming stripped 4 bases from V and 3 bases from J, with 11 bases between. CDR3 length equals 14 residues. Germline V gives CDR1 SGHDT, CDR2 YYEEEE. Method: immunoSEQ multiplex PCR; TCRdb's copy keeps in-frame clones and lacks some. Among approximately 110,000 clones listed, around 83% were seen once. As to this clone: Its specificity is unknown.

The genes are TRBV5-6 and TRBJ1-5, with D unclear. The sequence derives from a woman aged 18-29 years in good health and CMV-seropositive. Input material: PBMCs. The CDR3 DNA reads TGTGCCAGCAGCACGGGAGGTCTCAATCAGCCCCAGCATTTT. Residues: CASSTGGLNQPQHF.